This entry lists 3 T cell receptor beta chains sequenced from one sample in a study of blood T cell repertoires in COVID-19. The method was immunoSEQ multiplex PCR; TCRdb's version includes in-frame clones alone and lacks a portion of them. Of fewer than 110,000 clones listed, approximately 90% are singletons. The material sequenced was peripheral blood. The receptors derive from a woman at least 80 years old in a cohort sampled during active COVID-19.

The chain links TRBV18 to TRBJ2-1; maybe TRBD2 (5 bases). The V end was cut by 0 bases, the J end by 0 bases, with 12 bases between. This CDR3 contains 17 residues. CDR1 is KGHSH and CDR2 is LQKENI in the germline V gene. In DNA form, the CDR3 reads TGTGCCAGCTCACCACCGAGCGGAGTAAGCTCCTACAATGAGCAGTTCTTC. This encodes CASSPPSGVSSYNEQFF.

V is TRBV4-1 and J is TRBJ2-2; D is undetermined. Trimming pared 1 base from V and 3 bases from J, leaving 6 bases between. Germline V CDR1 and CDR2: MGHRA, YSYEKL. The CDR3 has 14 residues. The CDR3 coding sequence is TGCGCCAGCAGCCAAGTTGGGCACACCGGGGAGCTGTTTTTT. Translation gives CASSQVGHTGELFF.

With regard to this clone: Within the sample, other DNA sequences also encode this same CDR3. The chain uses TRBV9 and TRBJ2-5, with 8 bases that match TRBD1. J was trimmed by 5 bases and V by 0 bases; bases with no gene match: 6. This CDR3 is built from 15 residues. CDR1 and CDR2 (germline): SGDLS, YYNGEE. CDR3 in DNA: TGTGCCAGCAGCGTAGTCCCAGGGGGCAGGGAGACCCAGTACTTC. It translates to CASSVVPGGRETQYF.